This TCR beta chain is drawn from a study of a mutant IDH1 vaccine in newly diagnosed glioma. TCRdb keeps only in-frame clones here, not all; method: immunoSEQ multiplex PCR. The repertoire consists of more than 35,000 clones, with over 70% occurring once and the leading ten covering around 8.9%. This CDR3 contains 13 residues. Germline CDR1 SGHAT, CDR2 FQNNGV. With respect to this clone: Its target is not known.

Time point in this sample: week 47, end of study. Vaccine doses each comprised 300 ug of mutant IDH1 20-mer peptide, with topical imiquimod. Donors had new IDH1-mutant astrocytomas of WHO grade 3 or 4 (ATRX-lost). The receptor comes from a man in his forties or fifties with glioma. Source: PBMCs, taken from a glioma patient whose treatment included an IDH1 peptide vaccine. This sequence joins TRBV11-2 and TRBJ2-7, with 10 bases that match TRBD1. CDR3 sequence: CASSRDRGGPTAV. The DNA of the CDR3 is TGTGCCAGCAGTCGGGACAGGGGAGGACCCACCGCAGTC.